This T cell receptor beta chain is from a study of liver allograft versus peripheral blood T cells. Study information: Intrahepatic T cell receptor repertoires from transplanted livers were compared against repertoires in recipients' peripheral blood. Findings of the study overall: T cell receptor repertoires inside liver allografts reportedly differed from those in peripheral blood.

MiXCR was run by TCRdb on the reads, yielding one entry per CDR3 protein. The data contain about 8,400 distinct CDR3 sequences, over 15% of them singletons. This clonotype is medium-sized in the sample. The antigen is unknown. Germline V gene data show CDR1 as MNHNY and CDR2 as SVGAGI (reference sequence). The CDR3 consists of 16 residues. The V end lost 5 bases, the J end lost 4 bases, and 17 bases lay between the germline ends. This TCR came from a human patient who had a liver transplant. Part of the T cell pool may stem from the graft donor. The chain uses TRBV6-6 and TRBJ1-4; possibly TRBD1 for D (5 bases). CDR3 region: CASSPRGWGDNEKLFF. The CDR3 coding sequence is TGTGCCAGCAGTCCTCGGGGGTGGGGAGATAATGAAAAACTGTTTTTT.